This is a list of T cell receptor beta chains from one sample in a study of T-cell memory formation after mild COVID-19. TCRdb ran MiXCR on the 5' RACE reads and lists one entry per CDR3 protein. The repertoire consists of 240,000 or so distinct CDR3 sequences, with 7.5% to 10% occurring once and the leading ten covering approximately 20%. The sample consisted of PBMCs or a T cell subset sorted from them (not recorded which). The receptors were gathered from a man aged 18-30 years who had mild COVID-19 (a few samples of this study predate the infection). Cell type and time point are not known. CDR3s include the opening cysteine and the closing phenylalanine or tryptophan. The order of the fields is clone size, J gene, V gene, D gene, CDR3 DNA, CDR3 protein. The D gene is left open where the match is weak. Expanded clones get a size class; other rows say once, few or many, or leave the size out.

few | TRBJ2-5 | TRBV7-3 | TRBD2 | TGTGCCAGCCGCAAAGGGACTAGCTTATACCAAGAGACCCAGTACTTC | CASRKGTSLYQETQYF
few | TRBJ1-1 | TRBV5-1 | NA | TGCGCCAGCAGAAGTGCGGCCATGAACACTGAAGCTTTCTTT | CASRSAAMNTEAFF
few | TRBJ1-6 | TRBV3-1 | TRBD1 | TGTGCCAGCAGCCAGTCTGGACAGGCAACACCCCTCCACTTT | CASSQSGQATPLHF
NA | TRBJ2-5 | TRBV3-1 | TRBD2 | TGTGCCAGCAGCCCCGGGACTAGCGGATTGGGGCAAGAGACCCAGTACTTC | CASSPGTSGLGQETQYF
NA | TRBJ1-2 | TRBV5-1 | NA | TGCGCCAGCAGCTTGGCCCATCGGACAGCCGGTAACTATGGCTACACCTTC | CASSLAHRTAGNYGYTF
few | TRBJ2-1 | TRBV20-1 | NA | TGCAGTGCTAGGTTTGGGACCCTTTACAATGAGCAGTTCTTC | CSARFGTLYNEQFF
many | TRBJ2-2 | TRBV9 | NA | TGTGCCAGCAGCGGGACCCCAGGGCTCGGAAGCGGGGAGCTGTTTTTT | CASSGTPGLGSGELFF
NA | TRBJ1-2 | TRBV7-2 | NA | TGTGCCAGCAGTTATCTCCTTATCTATGGCTACACCTTC | CASSYLLIYGYTF
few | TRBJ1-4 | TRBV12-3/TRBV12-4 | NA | TGTGCCAGCAGTTTGAGAGGGTCCAGAGGGGAAAAACTGTTTTTT | CASSLRGSRGEKLFF
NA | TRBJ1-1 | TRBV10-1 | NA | TGCGCCAGCAGTGAATCCGGGGAAGGTGGTGAAGCTTTCTTT | CASSESGEGGEAFF
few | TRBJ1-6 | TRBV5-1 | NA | TGCGCCAGCAGCTTGGACAGGGTCGATGGGTCACCCCTCCACTTT | CASSLDRVDGSPLHF
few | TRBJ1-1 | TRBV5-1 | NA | TGCGCCAGCAGAACAGGGCCGGACACTGAAGCTTTCTTT | CASRTGPDTEAFF
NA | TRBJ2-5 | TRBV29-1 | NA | TGCAGCGTTGAACCCGTTGGCCAAGAGACCCAGTACTTC | CSVEPVGQETQYF
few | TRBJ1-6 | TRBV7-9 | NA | TGTGCCAGCAGGGCAGGGAGCACGCCCCTCCACTTT | CASRAGSTPLHF
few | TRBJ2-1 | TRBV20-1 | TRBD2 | TGCAGTGCTAGACTAGCGGGGCGGAATGAGCAGTTCTTC | CSARLAGRNEQFF
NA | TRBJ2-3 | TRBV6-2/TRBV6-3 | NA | TGTGCCAGCAGTACAAGCACAGATACGCATTATTTT | CASSTSTDTHYF
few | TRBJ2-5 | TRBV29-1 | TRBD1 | TGCAGCGTTATCGTGGGACAGTTAAGAGAGACCCAGTACTTC | CSVIVGQLRETQYF
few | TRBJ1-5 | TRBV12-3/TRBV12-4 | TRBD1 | TGTGCCAGCAGTAACAGGGGCGTGAGCAATCAGCCCCAGCATTTT | CASSNRGVSNQPQHF
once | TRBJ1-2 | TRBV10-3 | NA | TGTGCCATCAGTGATAAGGGGCGCTATGGCTACACCTTC | CAISDKGRYGYTF
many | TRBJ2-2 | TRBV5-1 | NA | TGCGCCAGCAGCTTGCTCCAGGGGTCAATCACCGGGGAGCTGTTTTTT | CASSLLQGSITGELFF
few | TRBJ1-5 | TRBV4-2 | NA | TGTGCCAGCAGCCAAAATAGCAATCAGCCCCAGCATTTT | CASSQNSNQPQHF
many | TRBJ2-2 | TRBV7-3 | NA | TGTGCCAGCAGAACCGGGACTGGAGACACCGGGGAGCTGTTTTTT | CASRTGTGDTGELFF
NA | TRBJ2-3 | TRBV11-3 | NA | TGTGCCAGCAGCTTAGGGGTTTCGCACACCACAGATACGCAGTATTTT | CASSLGVSHTTDTQYF
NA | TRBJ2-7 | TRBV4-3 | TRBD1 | TGCGCCAGCAGCCAATTTGGGACAGGGGGCTACGAGCAGTACTTC | CASSQFGTGGYEQYF
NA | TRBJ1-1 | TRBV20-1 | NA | TGCAGTGCTAGAGAGTCGTACTTAGGGCTCGAAGCTTTCTTT | CSARESYLGLEAFF
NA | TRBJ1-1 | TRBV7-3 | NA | TGTGCCAGCAGTTCGGGGACGACCGTGGCTGAAGCTTTCTTT | CASSSGTTVAEAFF
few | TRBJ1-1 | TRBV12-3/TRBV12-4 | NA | TGTGCCAGCAGTTTAGGAGGAGGGTTAGAAGCTTTCTTT | CASSLGGGLEAFF
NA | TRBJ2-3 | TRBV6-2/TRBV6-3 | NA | TGTGCCAGCAGTTATCGTTCGGGGACCGATACGCAGTATTTT | CASSYRSGTDTQYF
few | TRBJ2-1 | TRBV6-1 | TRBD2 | TGTGCCAGCAGTGAAGAAGGCGGGGGCTACAATGAGCAGTTCTTC | CASSEEGGGYNEQFF
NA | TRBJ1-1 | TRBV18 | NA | TGTGCCAGCTCACCATTTGACAGGAACACTGAAGCTTTCTTT | CASSPFDRNTEAFF
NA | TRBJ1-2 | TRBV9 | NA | TGTGCCAGCAGCGGGACCACAGGGAGCTATGGCTACACCTTC | CASSGTTGSYGYTF
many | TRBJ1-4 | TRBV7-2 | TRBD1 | TGTGCCAGCAGCTGGGACAGGTTCAATGAAAAACTGTTTTTT | CASSWDRFNEKLFF
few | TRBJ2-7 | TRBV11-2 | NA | TGTGCCAGCAGCTACCAACTGGTGAGCGAGCAGTACTTC | CASSYQLVSEQYF
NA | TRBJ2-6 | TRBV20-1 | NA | TGCAGTGCTAGGATAGGATCTGGGGCCAACGTCCTGACTTTC | CSARIGSGANVLTF
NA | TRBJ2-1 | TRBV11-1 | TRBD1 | TGTGCCAGCAGCTTCATACAGGGGTGGCAGTTCTTC | CASSFIQGWQFF
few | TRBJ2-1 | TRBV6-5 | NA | TGTGCCAGCAGTACGACAGGGAGGACCTACAATGAGCAGTTCTTC | CASSTTGRTYNEQFF
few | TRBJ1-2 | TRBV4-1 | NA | TGCGCCAGCGGCATGGGGATCGGCTACACCTTC | CASGMGIGYTF
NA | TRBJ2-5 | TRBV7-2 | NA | TGTGCCAGCAGCTTCTCCGGGACAGAGACCCAGTACTTC | CASSFSGTETQYF
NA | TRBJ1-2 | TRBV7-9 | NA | TGTGCCAGCAGCTCCTTCGGGGAGGAGGAGAACTATGGCTACACCTTC | CASSSFGEEENYGYTF
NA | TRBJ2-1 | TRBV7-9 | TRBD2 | TGTGCCAGCAGCTTTAGAGCGGGGGGAAATGAGCAGTTCTTC | CASSFRAGGNEQFF
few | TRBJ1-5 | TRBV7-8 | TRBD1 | TGTGCCAGCAGCGACCGGGACAGCTATAGCAATCAGCCCCAGCATTTT | CASSDRDSYSNQPQHF
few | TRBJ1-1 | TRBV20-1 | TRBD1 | TGCAGTGCTAGAGAACCGGGACAGGAAGTTTTCTTT | CSAREPGQEVFF
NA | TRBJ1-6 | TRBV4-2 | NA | TGTGCCAGCAGCCAAGTTGGCCAGAGCCTATCACCCCTCCACTTT | CASSQVGQSLSPLHF
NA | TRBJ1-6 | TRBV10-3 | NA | TGTGCCATCAGTGAGTCGGTAGACTCCTATAATTCACCCCTCCACTTT | CAISESVDSYNSPLHF
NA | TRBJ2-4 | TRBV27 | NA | TGTGCCAGCAGTTTATATCCAAATCGGTACTTC | CASSLYPNRYF
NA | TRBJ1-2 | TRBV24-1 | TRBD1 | TGTGCCACCAGTGATCGGGACAGGGGTCGAGATGGCTACACCTTC | CATSDRDRGRDGYTF
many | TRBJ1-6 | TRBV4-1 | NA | TGCGCCAGCAGCCAAGAGGTTAATTCACCCCTCCACTTT | CASSQEVNSPLHF
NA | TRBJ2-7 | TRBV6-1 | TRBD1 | TGTGCCAGCATGCGAAGACCGGGACAGGTGACCTACGAGCAGTACTTC | CASMRRPGQVTYEQYF
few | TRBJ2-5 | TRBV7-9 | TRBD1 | TGTGCCAGCAGCACAGGGGGCGTAAAGACCCAGTACTTC | CASSTGGVKTQYF
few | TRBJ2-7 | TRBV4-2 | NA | TGTGCCAGCAGCCAAGATCGCAGTTACTCCTACGAGCAGTACTTC | CASSQDRSYSYEQYF
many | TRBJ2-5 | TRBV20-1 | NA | TGCAGTGCTAGACCGTTCGGGAAGACCCAGTACTTC | CSARPFGKTQYF
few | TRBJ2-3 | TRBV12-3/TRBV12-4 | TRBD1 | TGTGCCAGCAGTTCTCGGGACAGGCACATCACAGATACGCAGTATTTT | CASSSRDRHITDTQYF
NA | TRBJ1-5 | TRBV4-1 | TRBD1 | TGCGCCAGCAGCACTCGGACAGGAACTTTCAATCAGCCCCAGCATTTT | CASSTRTGTFNQPQHF
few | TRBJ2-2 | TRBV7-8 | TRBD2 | TGTGCCAGCAGCAACCGACTAGCAGCCGGGGAGCTGTTTTTT | CASSNRLAAGELFF
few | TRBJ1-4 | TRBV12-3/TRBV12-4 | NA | TGTGCCAGCAGTTGGACAGCAAATGAAAAACTGTTTTTT | CASSWTANEKLFF
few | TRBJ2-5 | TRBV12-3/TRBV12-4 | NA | TGTGCCAGCAGTTTAGCATATGAGACCCAGTACTTC | CASSLAYETQYF
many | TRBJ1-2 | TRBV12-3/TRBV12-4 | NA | TGTGCCAGCAGTCTAGGACAGAGCTATGGCTACACCTTC | CASSLGQSYGYTF